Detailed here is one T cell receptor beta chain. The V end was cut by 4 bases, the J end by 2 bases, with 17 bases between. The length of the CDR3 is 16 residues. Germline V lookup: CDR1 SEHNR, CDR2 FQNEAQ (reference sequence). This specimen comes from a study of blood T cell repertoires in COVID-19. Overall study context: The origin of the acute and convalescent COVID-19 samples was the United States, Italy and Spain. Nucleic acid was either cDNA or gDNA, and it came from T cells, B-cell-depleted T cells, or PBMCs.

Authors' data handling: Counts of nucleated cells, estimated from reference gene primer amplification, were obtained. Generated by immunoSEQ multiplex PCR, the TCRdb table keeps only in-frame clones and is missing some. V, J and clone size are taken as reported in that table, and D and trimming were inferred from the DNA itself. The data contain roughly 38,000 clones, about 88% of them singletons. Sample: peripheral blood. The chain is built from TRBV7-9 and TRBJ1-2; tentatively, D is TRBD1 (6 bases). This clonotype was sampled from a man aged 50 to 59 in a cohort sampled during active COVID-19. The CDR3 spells CASSSLIIQGNYGYTF. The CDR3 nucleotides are TGTGCCAGCAGCTCTCTTATAATACAGGGAAACTATGGCTACACCTTC.